Described below is a single T cell receptor (beta chain) sequence and its context. Its specificity is not known. The junction departs from germline at one end; a sequencing error may be responsible. Germline CDR1 and CDR2: SSHAT and FNYEAQ (reference sequence). There are 14 residues in the CDR3. This record belongs to a study of vaccination effects on CD4 cells after COVID-19. ViraFEST expansion of antigen-specific CD4+ T cells with viral peptide pools preceded sequencing. CD4+ T cell isolation took place after less than 13 days of culture. A PCR test confirmed that the person had SARS-CoV-2 infection between March and December 2020. Assay: immunoSEQ multiplex PCR; the TCRdb copy retains only in-frame clones and omits some. The profile shows about 70,000 clones, under 85% of them singletons.

The sequenced sample was CD4+ T cells from PBMCs cultured with HIV peptides, obtained before COVID-19 vaccination. Subset: HIV-1 Nef peptide pool negative control/reference culture. This clonotype originated in a human donor who had a prior SARS-CoV-2 infection. The genes are TRBV7-7 and TRBJ2-5, with unresolved D. The CDR3 sequence: CASSLVWGRETQYF. For the CDR3, the DNA is TGTGCTAGCAGCTTAGTGTGGGGTAGGGAGACCCAGTACTTC.